These T cell receptor beta chains were read from a single sample in a study of shared clonotypes between healthy human individuals. Measured with immunoSEQ multiplex PCR; TCRdb has only the in-frame clones, and not every one. The sample has more than 450,000 clones, 79% seen once; the top ten hold 10% to 15%. The sample comprised PBMCs. These receptors all stem from a woman in her 40s in good health. Some clones in this sample may be carry-over from other donors' samples. Both conserved end residues are part of each CDR3. Fields, in order: clone size, D gene, CDR3 length, V gene, J gene, CDR3 protein, CDR3 DNA. The D gene is left open where the match is weak. Not all rows give a size; the values are once, few, many and, for expanded clones, a class.

size: .
D: .
length: 14
V: TRBV10-3
J: TRBJ2-3
CDR3: CASAGPLSGDTQYF
DNA: TGTGCCAGCGCCGGCCCCCTAAGCGGAGATACGCAGTATTTT

size: .
D: .
length: 13
V: TRBV5-4
J: TRBJ2-2
CDR3: CATSGANTGELFF
DNA: TGTGCCACAAGCGGCGCGAACACCGGGGAGCTGTTTTTT

size: .
D: TRBD2
length: 15
V: TRBV19
J: TRBJ2-5
CDR3: CASSPRLAGQETQYF
DNA: TGTGCCAGTAGTCCGCGACTAGCGGGGCAAGAGACCCAGTACTTC

size: .
D: .
length: 13
V: TRBV5-1
J: TRBJ1-2
CDR3: CASSLEYPGGYTF
DNA: TGCGCCAGCAGCTTGGAGTATCCGGGTGGCTACACCTTC

size: .
D: .
length: 15
V: TRBV7-2
J: TRBJ2-7
CDR3: CASSPLSGSSYEQYF
DNA: TGTGCCAGCAGCCCCCTTAGCGGTAGCTCCTACGAGCAGTACTTC

size: .
D: .
length: 15
V: TRBV7-8
J: TRBJ1-5
CDR3: CASSLKRQGNQPQHF
DNA: TGTGCCAGCAGCTTAAAGAGACAGGGCAATCAGCCCCAGCATTTT

size: .
D: TRBD2
length: 15
V: TRBV2
J: TRBJ2-7
CDR3: CASRRRLAGRDEQYF
DNA: TGTGCCAGCAGACGAAGACTAGCGGGAAGGGACGAGCAGTACTTC

size: .
D: .
length: 19
V: TRBV15
J: TRBJ2-7
CDR3: CATSRAPRGARDWREEQYF
DNA: TGTGCCACCAGCAGAGCTCCTCGGGGGGCGAGAGATTGGCGGGAAGAGCAGTACTTC

size: .
D: .
length: 12
V: TRBV6-1
J: TRBJ2-7
CDR3: CASSAQGYEQYF
DNA: TGTGCCAGCAGTGCTCAGGGCTACGAGCAGTACTTC

size: .
D: .
length: 14
V: TRBV28
J: TRBJ1-4
CDR3: CASSLVNTNEKLFF
DNA: TGTGCCAGCAGTTTAGTGAATACTAATGAAAAACTGTTTTTT

size: few
D: TRBD2
length: 13
V: TRBV6-1
J: TRBJ2-7
CDR3: CASQAGEYYEQYF
DNA: TGTGCCAGCCAAGCGGGAGAGTACTACGAGCAGTACTTC

size: .
D: .
length: 14
V: TRBV18
J: TRBJ2-7
CDR3: CASSPPAGIYEQYF
DNA: TGTGCCAGCTCACCACCCGCAGGGATCTACGAGCAGTACTTC

size: few
D: .
length: 12
V: TRBV6-1
J: TRBJ2-7
CDR3: CASRSPSYEQYF
DNA: TGTGCCAGCAGGTCCCCCTCGTACGAGCAGTACTTC

size: .
D: .
length: 14
V: TRBV7-8
J: TRBJ2-1
CDR3: CASSLNPGVNEQFF
DNA: TGTGCCAGCAGCTTAAATCCAGGCGTTAATGAGCAGTTCTTC

size: .
D: TRBD2
length: 17
V: TRBV18
J: TRBJ2-7
CDR3: CASSPPNQGTSGHEQYF
DNA: TGTGCCAGCTCACCACCGAACCAGGGGACTAGTGGCCACGAGCAGTACTTC

size: .
D: TRBD1
length: 15
V: TRBV2
J: TRBJ1-5
CDR3: CASRQTGGPNQPQHF
DNA: TGTGCCAGCCGGCAGACAGGGGGCCCCAATCAGCCCCAGCATTTT

size: .
D: TRBD2
length: 15
V: TRBV11-3
J: TRBJ2-1
CDR3: CASSFSGRVVDEQFF
DNA: TGTGCCAGCAGCTTTAGCGGGAGGGTTGTAGATGAGCAGTTCTTC

size: .
D: .
length: 12
V: TRBV4-1
J: TRBJ2-3
CDR3: CASSQPTDTQYF
DNA: TGCGCCAGCAGCCAGCCGACAGATACGCAGTATTTT

size: .
D: TRBD1
length: 15
V: TRBV2
J: TRBJ2-5
CDR3: CASSVTTGIGETQYF
DNA: TGTGCCAGCAGCGTTACGACAGGGATAGGGGAGACCCAGTACTTC

size: .
D: .
length: 15
V: TRBV13
J: TRBJ2-7
CDR3: CASSLAWGGALEQYF
DNA: TGTGCCAGCAGCTTAGCCTGGGGGGGGGCTTTGGAGCAGTACTTC

size: once
D: TRBD1
length: 18
V: TRBV28
J: TRBJ2-7
CDR3: CASSNPWTGGRSAYEQYF
DNA: TGTGCCAGCAGTAACCCGTGGACAGGGGGTCGCTCCGCTTACGAGCAGTACTTC

size: .
D: TRBD2
length: 15
V: TRBV5-1
J: TRBJ2-1
CDR3: CASSLLLAGVDEQFF
DNA: TGCGCCAGCAGCTTATTACTAGCGGGAGTTGATGAGCAGTTCTTC

size: .
D: TRBD2
length: 13
V: TRBV5-1
J: TRBJ2-3
CDR3: CASREGGQDTQYF
DNA: TGCGCCAGCAGAGAGGGAGGGCAGGATACGCAGTATTTT

size: .
D: .
length: 13
V: TRBV27
J: TRBJ1-2
CDR3: CASSIGARSGYTF
DNA: TGTGCCAGCAGTATTGGAGCCAGGTCTGGCTACACCTTC

size: .
D: .
length: 15
V: TRBV6-4
J: TRBJ1-2
CDR3: CASSAGERGVGGYTF
DNA: TGTGCCAGCAGTGCGGGTGAGAGGGGAGTCGGTGGCTACACCTTC

size: .
D: .
length: 17
V: TRBV11-2
J: TRBJ1-4
CDR3: CASSLDSGTGTNEKLFF
DNA: TGTGCCAGCAGCTTAGATAGTGGTACGGGAACTAATGAAAAACTGTTTTTT

size: many
D: .
length: 14
V: TRBV5-1
J: TRBJ1-1
CDR3: CASSSYLLNTEAFF
DNA: TGCGCCAGCAGCTCTTACCTCTTGAACACTGAAGCTTTCTTT